One sample yielded the 20 T cell receptor beta chains listed below, sequenced in a study of cytomegalovirus exposure and HLA in healthy donors. Vbeta (60) and Jbeta (13) primers were used in the PCR. Method: immunoSEQ multiplex PCR; TCRdb's copy keeps in-frame clones and lacks some. The sample holds some 150,000 clones, 79% seen once. Sequenced input: PBMCs. These TCRs come from a human donor in good health.

The chain couples TRBV6-1 to TRBJ1-5, with 9 bases matching TRBD1. The length of the CDR3 is 12 residues. The V gene's germline CDR1 is MNHNS and CDR2 SASEGT. The J segment lost 4 bases and the V segment lost 8 bases, leaving 0 bases of the junction unmatched. In DNA, the CDR3 is TGTGCCAGCGGACAGGGGAATCAGCCCCAGCATTTT. The encoded protein is CASGQGNQPQHF.

The chain couples TRBV12-1 to TRBJ1-1; TRBD1 is taken as the D call from the table, unchecked against the DNA. TRBV12-1 is listed as a pseudogene. This CDR3 has 16 residues. DNA of the CDR3: TGTGCCAGCAGCCGGCCCTCCAGGGGGAATAGCACTGAAGCTTTCTTT. Translation gives CASSRPSRGNSTEAFF.

The rearrangement uses TRBV19 and TRBJ2-1; no clear D. The length of the CDR3 is 16 residues. Trimming shortened V by 3 bases and J by 6 bases, and 18 bases separated the two germline ends. Germline assignment: CDR1 LNHDA and CDR2 SQIVND (reference sequence). CDR3 DNA sequence: TGTGCCAGTAGTATTTCTCGGATCCTGAGGAGCAATGAGCAGTTCTTC. Translating it yields CASSISRILRSNEQFF.

V and J are TRBV6-1 and TRBJ2-1; D might be TRBD2 (5 bases). The CDR3 contains 13 residues. From germline, CDR1 is MNHNS and CDR2 SASEGT. Trimming left V 5 bases short and J 13 bases short, with 18 bases between. As DNA, the CDR3 is TGTGCCAGCAGTCTCCGACTCGGCGAGGGACAGTTCTTC. This encodes CASSLRLGEGQFF.

This rearrangement joins TRBV5-1 to TRBJ2-3; tentatively, D is TRBD2 (6 bases). The V end was cut by 4 bases, the J end by 0 bases, with 12 bases between. In germline, CDR1 is SGHRS, CDR2 YFSETQ. The CDR3 runs to 15 residues. CDR3 in DNA: TGCGCCAGCAGCGGAGGGACTCCGAGCACAGATACGCAGTATTTT. This gives the protein CASSGGTPSTDTQYF.

The V call is TRBV5-4, the J call TRBJ2-3; 8 bases fit TRBD1. Germline V gives CDR1 SGHNT, CDR2 YYREEE (reference sequence). Germline trimming cut 7 bases from V and 4 bases from J; bases unmatched to any gene: 8. The CDR3 runs to 14 residues. In nucleotides, the CDR3 is TGTGCCAGCCAGGACAGGGCGGTCTCAGATACGCAGTATTTT. It translates to CASQDRAVSDTQYF.

The rearrangement links TRBV9 to TRBJ2-1; 10 bases map to TRBD2. The CDR3 loop spans 17 amino acids. V shed 4 bases, J shed 0 bases, and the junction held 7 bases outside the gene matches. Germline CDR1 and CDR2: SGDLS and YYNGEE. CDR3 in DNA: TGTGCCAGCAGCTGGAGTAGCGGGAGGAGCTCCTACAATGAGCAGTTCTTC. Protein sequence: CASSWSSGRSSYNEQFF.

V gene TRBV19 combines with J gene TRBJ2-1; 10 bases line up with TRBD1. CDR1 and CDR2 (germline): LNHDA, SQIVND (reference sequence). This CDR3 spans 16 amino acids. With V trimmed by 6 bases and J by 7 bases, 12 bases remained unmatched. The CDR3 protein is CASRGLRDRGGNEQFF. DNA of the CDR3: TGTGCCAGTAGGGGGCTCCGGGACAGGGGTGGGAATGAGCAGTTCTTC.

This clone was detected once. The genes are TRBV18 and TRBJ2-2; D may be TRBD1 (6 bases). This CDR3 has 14 amino acids. Germline V lookup: CDR1 KGHSH, CDR2 LQKENI. V was pared by 5 bases and J by 5 bases, with 12 bases between. CDR3 nucleotides: TGTGCCAGCTCATCACTTCAGGGGACCGGGGAGCTGTTTTTT. Translated: CASSSLQGTGELFF.

The chain recombines TRBV15 with TRBJ1-1; 8 bases match TRBD1. The CDR3 extends over 14 amino acids. Germline V lookup: CDR1 LNHNV, CDR2 YYDKDF (reference sequence). The V segment lost 1 base and the J segment 6 bases; nucleotides outside the gene matches: 4. CDR3: CATSRGTGWAEAFF. CDR3 DNA: TGTGCCACCAGCAGAGGGACAGGGTGGGCTGAAGCTTTCTTT.

This chain links TRBV2 with TRBJ1-1; a weak D match, TRBD1 (6 bases). The V gene's germline CDR1 is SNHLY and CDR2 FYNNEI. V lost 3 bases and J 2 bases, leaving 19 bases between the germline ends. There are 17 residues in the CDR3. The CDR3 here is CASSEGRGAGGNTEAFF. The CDR3 bases are TGTGCCAGCAGTGAGGGTCGGGGGGCCGGTGGTAACACTGAAGCTTTCTTT.

The CDR3 DNA sequence: TGTGCCAGCATGGGCGGGACCACAGATACGCAGTATTTT. Translated, it gives CASMGGTTDTQYF. The chain combines TRBV7-2 with TRBJ2-3; D possibly corresponds to TRBD2 (6 bases). V was shortened by 7 bases and J by 2 bases, with 10 bases between the two germline ends. The CDR3 totals 13 residues. Per germline, CDR1 SGHTA and CDR2 FQGNSA.

The CDR3: CASSNPSTGGYYNEQFF. The CDR3 coding sequence is TGTGCCAGCAGTAACCCCTCGACGGGCGGGTATTACAATGAGCAGTTCTTC. The V call is TRBV28, the J call TRBJ2-1; D perhaps matches TRBD2 (5 bases). Trimming took 5 bases from V and 4 from J, leaving 21 bases between them. Germline CDR1 reads MDHEN; CDR2 reads SYDVKM. This CDR3 is 17 amino acids long.

The chain recombines TRBV6-5 with TRBJ1-1, with D perhaps TRBD1 (5 bases). The length of the CDR3 is 14 residues. Germline CDR1 is MNHEY and CDR2 is SVGAGI. Trimming took off 4 bases at V and 0 bases at J, with 9 bases between the two ends. CDR3 sequence reads: CASSSRGMNTEAFF. DNA for the CDR3: TGTGCCAGCAGTTCAAGGGGCATGAACACTGAAGCTTTCTTT.

J is TRBJ1-1 and V is TRBV6-5; TRBD1 might be the D (5 bases). Germline CDR1 is MNHEY and CDR2 is SVGAGI. With 7 bases removed from V and 3 bases from J, the gap between germline ends came to 15 bases. This CDR3 contains 14 residues. The CDR3: CASTDQGGYTEAFF. The CDR3 DNA sequence: TGTGCCAGCACTGATCAGGGTGGTTACACTGAAGCTTTCTTT.

The gene calls are TRBV5-1 and TRBJ2-5, with 10 nucleotides matching TRBD2. The CDR3 has 16 amino acids. V shed 4 bases, J shed 4 bases, and the junction held 10 bases outside the gene matches. Germline values: CDR1 SGHRS, CDR2 YFSETQ. The CDR3 nucleotides read TGCGCCAGCAGCCCTCAGACGCTAGCGGGGGCAGAGACCCAGTACTTC. The encoded protein is CASSPQTLAGAETQYF.

This clone has a single count. The V gene is TRBV19, the J gene TRBJ2-5; D unresolved. The germline gives CDR1 LNHDA, CDR2 SQIVND (reference sequence). V lost 5 bases and J lost 3, with 10 bases in between. The CDR3 extends over 13 amino acids. In DNA form, the CDR3 reads TGTGCCAGTAGTTTTGGGCAGAAAGAGACCCAGTACTTC. This codes for CASSFGQKETQYF.

V is TRBV9 and J is TRBJ1-2; the match to TRBD1 covers 7 bases. The germline V gene encodes CDR1 SGDLS and CDR2 YYNGEE. The CDR3 runs to 15 residues. V lost 4 bases, J lost 3 bases, and 9 bases stayed unmatched. The CDR3 spells CASSTTGAPYYGYTF. The CDR3 DNA reads TGTGCCAGCAGCACAACAGGGGCGCCGTACTATGGCTACACCTTC.

The rearrangement joins TRBV11-2 to TRBJ2-1; 10 bases match TRBD2. CDR1 and CDR2 (germline): SGHAT, FQNNGV. The CDR3 has 17 amino acids. V gave up 2 bases and J gave up 9 bases; unmatched junction bases: 13. In nucleotides, the CDR3 is TGTGCCAGCAGCTTACGTTGGACAGCGGGAGGGCTTAGTGAGCAGTTCTTC. Translated, it gives CASSLRWTAGGLSEQFF.

This clone has more than one count but fewer than ten. The chain couples TRBV5-4 to TRBJ1-2; D gene uncertain. The CDR3 is 14 residues long. Germline V CDR1 and CDR2: SGHNT, YYREEE (reference sequence). V lost 2 bases to trimming and J lost 2 bases, with 10 bases between them. This CDR3 reads CASSLPPENYGYTF. DNA for the CDR3: TGTGCCAGCAGCTTACCTCCGGAGAACTATGGCTACACCTTC.